This TCR beta chain came from a study of Graves' ophthalmopathy and Graves' hyperthyroidism. Study-wide context: Hyperthyroidism was considered stable when no ophthalmopathy appeared within 18 months of follow-up.

The study amplified TCR beta CDR3 regions using RNA transcripts. Second-round multiplex PCR came after a first-round RT-PCR that employed HTBI primers. TCRdb reprocessed the multiplex PCR reads with MiXCR, giving one entry per CDR3 protein. The sample contains 500,000 to 700,000 distinct CDR3 sequences, approximately 35% of which appear only once. This clonotype was seen many times. Sequenced input: peripheral blood or thyroid tissue (not recorded which). This clonotype was obtained from an adult man with Graves' hyperthyroidism.

The CDR3: CASSPGQGRREKLFF. The CDR3 DNA sequence: TGTGCCAGCAGTCCAGGACAGGGGCGTAGGGAAAAACTGTTTTTT. The genes are TRBV12-3 or TRBV12-4 and TRBJ1-4; 9 bases fit TRBD1. The CDR3 is 15 residues long. With V trimmed by 5 bases and J by 8 bases, 9 bases remained unmatched.